This TCR beta chain was sequenced for a study of tumor and adjacent non-tumor tissue in lung cancer. TCRbeta libraries were built with three rounds of nested PCR, modified from ARM-PCR. TCRdb ran MiXCR on the multiplex PCR reads and lists one entry per CDR3 protein. The data show 44,000 or so distinct CDR3 sequences, with roughly 60% seen just once and 15% to 20% held by the top ten. As for this clonotype: Compared with germline, one end of the junction differs, possibly owing to a read error.

The template was RNA from unsorted bulk tissue. This non-tumor lung sample came from over 3 cm beyond the tumor edge. The CDR3 is made up of 13 amino acids. Germline CDR1 is SGHAT and CDR2 is FQNNGV. The sequencing sample was made of distant non-tumor lung tissue. The rearrangement joins TRBV11-2 to TRBJ2-1; 7 bases line up with TRBD2. The source is a woman between 40 and 50 years old with non-small cell lung cancer. The CDR3 spells CANSRGDFNEQFF. The CDR3 DNA is TGTGCCAACAGCCGGGGGGATTTCAATGAGCAGTTCTTC.